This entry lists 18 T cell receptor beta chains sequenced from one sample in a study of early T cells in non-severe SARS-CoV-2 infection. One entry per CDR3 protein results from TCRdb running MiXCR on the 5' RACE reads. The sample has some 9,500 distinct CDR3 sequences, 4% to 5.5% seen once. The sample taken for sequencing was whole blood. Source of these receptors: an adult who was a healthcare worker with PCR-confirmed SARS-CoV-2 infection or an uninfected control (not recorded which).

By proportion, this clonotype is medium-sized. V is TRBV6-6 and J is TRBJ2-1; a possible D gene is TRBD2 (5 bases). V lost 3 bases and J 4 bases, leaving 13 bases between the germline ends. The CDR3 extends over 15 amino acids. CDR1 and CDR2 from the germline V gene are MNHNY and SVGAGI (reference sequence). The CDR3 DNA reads TGTGCCAGCAGTTATGAGACGAGGGTGTACAATGAGCAGTTCTTC. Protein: CASSYETRVYNEQFF.

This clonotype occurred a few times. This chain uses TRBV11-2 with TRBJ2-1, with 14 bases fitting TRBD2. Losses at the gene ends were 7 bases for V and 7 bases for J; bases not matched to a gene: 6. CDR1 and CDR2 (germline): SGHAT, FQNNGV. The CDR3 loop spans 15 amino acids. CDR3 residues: CASIPRTSGRNEQFF. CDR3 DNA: TGTGCCAGCATCCCCCGGACTAGCGGGAGGAATGAGCAGTTCTTC. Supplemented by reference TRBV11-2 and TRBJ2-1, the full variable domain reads EAGVAQSPRYKIIEKRQSVAFWCNPISGHATLYWYQQILGQGPKLLIQFQNNGVVDDSQLPKDRFSAERLKGVDSTLKIQPAKLEDSAVYLCASIPRTSGRNEQFFGPGTRLTVL.

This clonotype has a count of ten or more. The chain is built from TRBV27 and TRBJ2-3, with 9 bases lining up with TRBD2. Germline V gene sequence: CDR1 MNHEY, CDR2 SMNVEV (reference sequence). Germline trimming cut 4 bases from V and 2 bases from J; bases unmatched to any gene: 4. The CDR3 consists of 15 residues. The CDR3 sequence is CASSSGLAFTDTQYF. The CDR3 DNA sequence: TGTGCCAGCAGTTCGGGACTAGCCTTCACAGATACGCAGTATTTT.

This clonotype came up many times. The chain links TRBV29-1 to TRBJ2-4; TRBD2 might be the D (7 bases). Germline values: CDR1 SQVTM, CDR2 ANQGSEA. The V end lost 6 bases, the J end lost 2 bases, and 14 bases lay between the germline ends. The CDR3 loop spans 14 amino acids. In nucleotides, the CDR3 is TGCAGCGTATCGGGGGGCGCTTCCAAAAACATTCAGTACTTC. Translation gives CSVSGGASKNIQYF.

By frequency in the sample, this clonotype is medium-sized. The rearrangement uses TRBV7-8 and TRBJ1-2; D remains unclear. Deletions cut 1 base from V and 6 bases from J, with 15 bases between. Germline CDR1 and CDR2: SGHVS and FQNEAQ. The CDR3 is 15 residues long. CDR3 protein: CASSLERFPRNGYTF. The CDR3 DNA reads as TGTGCCAGCAGCTTAGAACGGTTTCCCCGTAATGGCTACACCTTC. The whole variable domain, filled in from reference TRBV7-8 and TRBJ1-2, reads GAGVSQSPRYKVAKRGQDVALRCDPISGHVSLFWYQQALGQGPEFLTYFQNEAQLDKSGLPSDRFFAERPEGSVSTLKIQRTQQEDSAVYLCASSLERFPRNGYTFGSGTRLTVV.

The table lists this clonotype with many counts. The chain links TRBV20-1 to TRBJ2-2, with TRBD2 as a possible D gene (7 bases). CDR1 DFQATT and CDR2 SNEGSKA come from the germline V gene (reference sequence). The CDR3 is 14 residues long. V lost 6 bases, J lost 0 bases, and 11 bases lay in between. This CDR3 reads CSAQRDTNTGELFF. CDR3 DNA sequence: TGCAGTGCCCAGCGGGACACGAACACCGGGGAGCTGTTTTTT.

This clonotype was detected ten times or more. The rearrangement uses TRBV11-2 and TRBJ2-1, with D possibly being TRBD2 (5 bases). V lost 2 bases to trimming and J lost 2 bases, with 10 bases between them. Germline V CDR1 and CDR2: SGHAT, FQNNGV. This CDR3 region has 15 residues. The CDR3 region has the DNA TGTGCCAGCAGCTTATACCCGGGGACCTACAATGAGCAGTTCTTC. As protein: CASSLYPGTYNEQFF.

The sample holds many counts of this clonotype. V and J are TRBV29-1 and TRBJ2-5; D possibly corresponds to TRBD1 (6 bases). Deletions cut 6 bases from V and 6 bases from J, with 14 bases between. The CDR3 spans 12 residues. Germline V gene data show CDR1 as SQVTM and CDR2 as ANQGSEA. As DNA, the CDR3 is TGCAGCGTAACCACAGGGACGAAGACCCAGTACTTC. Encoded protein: CSVTTGTKTQYF. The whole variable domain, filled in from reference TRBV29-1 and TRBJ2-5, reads SAVISQKPSRDICQRGTSLTIQCQVDSQVTMMFWYRQQPGQSLTLIATANQGSEATYESGFVIDKFPISRPNLTFSTLTVSNMSPEDSSIYLCSVTTGTKTQYFGPGTRLLVL.

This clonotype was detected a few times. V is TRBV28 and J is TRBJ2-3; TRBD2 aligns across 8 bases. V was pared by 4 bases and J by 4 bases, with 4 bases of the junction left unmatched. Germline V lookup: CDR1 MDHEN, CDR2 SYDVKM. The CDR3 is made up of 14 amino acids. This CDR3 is CASSSTGGADTQYF. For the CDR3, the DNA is TGTGCCAGCAGTTCCACCGGGGGGGCAGATACGCAGTATTTT. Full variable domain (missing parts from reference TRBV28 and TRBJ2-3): DVKVTQSSRYLVKRTGEKVFLECVQDMDHENMFWYRQDPGLGLRLIYFSYDVKMKEKGDIPEGYSVSREKKERFSLILESASTNQTSMYLCASSSTGGADTQYFGPGTRLTVL.

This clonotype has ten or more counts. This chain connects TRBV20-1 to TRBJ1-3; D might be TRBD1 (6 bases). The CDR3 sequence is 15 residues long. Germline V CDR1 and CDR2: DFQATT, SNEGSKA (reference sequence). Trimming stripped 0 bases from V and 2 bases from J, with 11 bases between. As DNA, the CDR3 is TGCAGTGCTAGAGATTTGCGGGGGCCTGGAAACACCATATATTTT. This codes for CSARDLRGPGNTIYF.

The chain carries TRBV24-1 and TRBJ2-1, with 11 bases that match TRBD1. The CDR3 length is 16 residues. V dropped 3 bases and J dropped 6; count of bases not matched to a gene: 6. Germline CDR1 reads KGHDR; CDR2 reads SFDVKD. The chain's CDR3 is CATSDTRTGGINEQFF. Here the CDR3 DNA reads TGTGCCACCAGTGATACCCGGACAGGGGGCATCAATGAGCAGTTCTTC.

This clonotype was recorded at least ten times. The CDR3 loop is CASSMGLSGEQYF. The CDR3 coding sequence is TGTGCCAGTAGTATGGGACTCTCCGGCGAGCAGTACTTC. The rearrangement uses TRBV19 and TRBJ2-7; D perhaps matches TRBD2 (6 bases). The germline CDR1 and CDR2 sequences are LNHDA and SQIVND (reference sequence). V was cut by 3 bases and J by 6 bases, with 12 bases left in between. The CDR3 extends over 13 amino acids.

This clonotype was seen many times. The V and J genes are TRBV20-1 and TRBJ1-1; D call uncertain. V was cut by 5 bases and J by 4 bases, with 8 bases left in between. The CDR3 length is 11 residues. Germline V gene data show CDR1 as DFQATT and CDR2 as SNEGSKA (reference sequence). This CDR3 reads CSAADATEAFF. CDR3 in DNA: TGCAGTGCTGCGGACGCCACTGAAGCTTTCTTT.

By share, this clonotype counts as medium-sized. Here the CDR3 reads CASSATGQNEQFF. As DNA, the CDR3 is TGTGCCAGCAGCGCCACGGGACAGAATGAGCAGTTCTTC. The V gene is TRBV9, the J gene TRBJ2-1; 7 bases line up with TRBD1. The germline V gene has CDR1 SGDLS and CDR2 YYNGEE. This CDR3 spans 13 amino acids. With V trimmed by 3 bases and J by 7 bases, 4 bases remained unmatched.

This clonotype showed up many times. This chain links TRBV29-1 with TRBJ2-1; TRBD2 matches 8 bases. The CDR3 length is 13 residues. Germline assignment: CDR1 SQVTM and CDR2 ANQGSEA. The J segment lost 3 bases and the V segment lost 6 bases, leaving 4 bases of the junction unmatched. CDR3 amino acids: CSVGGASYNEQFF. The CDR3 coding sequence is TGCAGCGTCGGGGGGGCTAGCTACAATGAGCAGTTCTTC.

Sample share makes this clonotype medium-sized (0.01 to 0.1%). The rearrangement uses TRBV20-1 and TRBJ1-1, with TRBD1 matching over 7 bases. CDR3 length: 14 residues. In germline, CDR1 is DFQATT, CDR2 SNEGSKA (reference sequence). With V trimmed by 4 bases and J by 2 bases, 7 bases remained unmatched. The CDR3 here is CSANRGRGNTEAFF. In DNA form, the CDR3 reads TGCAGTGCTAACAGGGGCAGGGGAAACACTGAAGCTTTCTTT.

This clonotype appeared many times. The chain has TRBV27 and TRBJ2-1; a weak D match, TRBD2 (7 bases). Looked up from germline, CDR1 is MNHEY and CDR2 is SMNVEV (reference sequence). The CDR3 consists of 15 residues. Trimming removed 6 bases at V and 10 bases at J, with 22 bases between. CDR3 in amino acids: CASSFRGLTRGEQFF. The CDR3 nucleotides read TGTGCCAGCAGCTTCCGGGGACTAACAAGGGGGGAGCAGTTCTTC.

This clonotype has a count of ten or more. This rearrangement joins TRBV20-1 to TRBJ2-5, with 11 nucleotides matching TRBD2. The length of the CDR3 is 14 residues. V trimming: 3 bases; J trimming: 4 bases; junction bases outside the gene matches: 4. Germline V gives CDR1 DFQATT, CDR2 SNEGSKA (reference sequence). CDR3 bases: TGCAGTGCTAGCGCACTAGCGGGAGTAGAGACCCAGTACTTC. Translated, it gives CSASALAGVETQYF.